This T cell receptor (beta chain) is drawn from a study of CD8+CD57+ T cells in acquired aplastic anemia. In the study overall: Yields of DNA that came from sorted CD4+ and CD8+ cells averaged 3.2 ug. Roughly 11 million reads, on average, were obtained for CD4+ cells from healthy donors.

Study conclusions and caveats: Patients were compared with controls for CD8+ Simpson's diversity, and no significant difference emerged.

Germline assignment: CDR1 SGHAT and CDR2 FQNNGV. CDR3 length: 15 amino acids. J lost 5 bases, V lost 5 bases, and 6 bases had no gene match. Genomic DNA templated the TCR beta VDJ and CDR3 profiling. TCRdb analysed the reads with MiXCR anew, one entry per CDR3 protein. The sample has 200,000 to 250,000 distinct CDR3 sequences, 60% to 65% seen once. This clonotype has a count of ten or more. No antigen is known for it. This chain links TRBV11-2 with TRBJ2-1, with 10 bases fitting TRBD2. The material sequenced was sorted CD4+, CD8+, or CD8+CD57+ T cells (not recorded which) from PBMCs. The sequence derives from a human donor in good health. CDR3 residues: CASSPPLAGDNEQFF. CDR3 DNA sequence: TGTGCCAGCAGCCCCCCCCTAGCGGGGGACAATGAGCAGTTCTTC.